Following are 17 T cell receptor beta chains from one sample sequenced in a study of T cell responses to AZD1222 COVID-19 vaccine. Sequencing was performed with immunoSEQ multiplex PCR; in TCRdb, only in-frame clones are kept and a portion is missing. Counted here are some 80,000 clones, 88% occurring once; the ten biggest clones make up approximately 11%. The sample here was peripheral blood, taken 28 days after the second dose of the MenACWY control vaccine. These receptors were obtained from an adult who received the MenACWY meningococcal vaccine as a control.

The rearrangement uses TRBV10-3 and TRBJ2-1, with TRBD1 matching over 10 bases. Trimming cost V 4 bases and J 5 bases; bases outside gene matches: 2. Germline CDR1 ENHRY, CDR2 SYGVKD. The CDR3 runs to 14 residues. The CDR3 sequence is CAISGDRGNNEQFF. DNA of the CDR3: TGTGCCATCAGTGGGGACAGGGGCAACAATGAGCAGTTCTTC.

The V and J genes are TRBV19 and TRBJ1-2; the D is unclear. CDR1 is LNHDA, CDR2 SQIVND, per germline (reference sequence). V dropped 5 bases and J dropped 6 bases, with 10 bases sitting between them. This CDR3 is built from 12 residues. The CDR3 nucleotides are TGTGCCAGTAGTCCTTATGGGGATGGCTACACCTTC. Residues: CASSPYGDGYTF.

This chain connects TRBV7-2 to TRBJ1-2; 8 nucleotides align to TRBD1. The CDR3 consists of 16 residues. Germline V lookup: CDR1 SGHTA, CDR2 FQGNSA. The ends lost 5 bases at V and 1 base at J; junction bases unmatched: 9. The CDR3 spells CASSPPQGQGNYGYTF. The CDR3 DNA reads TGTGCCAGCAGCCCCCCCCAAGGACAGGGTAACTATGGCTACACCTTC.

The genes are TRBV5-1 and TRBJ2-1; TRBD2 matches 9 bases. V was pared by 5 bases and J by 7 bases, with 7 bases of the junction left unmatched. CDR1 SGHRS and CDR2 YFSETQ come from the germline V gene. The CDR3 is 14 amino acids. The CDR3 nucleotides are TGCGCCAGCAGAAGAGCGGGGGGTTTGAATGAGCAGTTCTTC. Protein: CASRRAGGLNEQFF. The whole variable domain, remainder taken from reference TRBV5-1 and TRBJ2-1, is KAGVTQTPRYLIKTRGQQVTLSCSPISGHRSVSWYQQTPGQGLQFLFEYFSETQRNKGNFPGRFSGRQFSNSRSEMNVSTLELGDSALYLCASRRAGGLNEQFFGPGTRLTVL.

The chain uses TRBV12-5 and TRBJ1-5; D remains ambiguous. Deletions cut 8 bases from V and 8 bases from J, with 22 bases between. CDR3 length: 15 amino acids. Germline V gene sequence: CDR1 LGHNT, CDR2 FRNRAP. Here the CDR3 DNA reads TGTGCTAGTACGCCGCCCGCCGAAATTGTGGAGCCCCAGCATTTT. It codes for CASTPPAEIVEPQHF. The whole variable domain, remainder taken from reference TRBV12-5 and TRBJ1-5, is DARVTQTPRHKVTEMGQEVTMRCQPILGHNTVFWYRQTMMQGLELLAYFRNRAPLDDSGMPKDRFSAEMPDATLATLKIQPSEPRDSAVYFCASTPPAEIVEPQHFGDGTRLSIL.

This chain links TRBV5-1 with TRBJ2-3; D remains unclear. The CDR3 covers 15 residues. Germline CDR1 SGHRS, CDR2 YFSETQ. Trimming removed 0 bases from V and 2 bases from J, with 10 bases in between. The CDR3 here is CASSLVGEFTDTQYF. The CDR3 region has the DNA TGCGCCAGCAGCTTGGTTGGAGAATTCACAGATACGCAGTATTTT.

The gene calls are TRBV5-6 and TRBJ2-1; 8 nucleotides match TRBD1. Germline trimming cut 4 bases from V and 2 bases from J; bases unmatched to any gene: 8. CDR1 is SGHDT, CDR2 YYEEEE, per germline. The CDR3 totals 16 residues. The DNA for the CDR3 is TGTGCCAGCAGCGACCCGACAGGGGTTACCTACAATGAGCAGTTCTTC. This encodes CASSDPTGVTYNEQFF.

The rearrangement uses TRBV15 and TRBJ2-1, with D hard to call. This CDR3 comprises 13 residues. V was shortened by 0 bases and J by 5 bases, with 5 bases between the two germline ends. Germline-derived CDR1 and CDR2 are LNHNV and YYDKDF (reference sequence). The CDR3 DNA sequence: TGTGCCACCAGCAGAGATATCCACAATGAGCAGTTCTTC. It translates to CATSRDIHNEQFF.

The chain combines TRBV30 with TRBJ2-1; D is unclear. The CDR3 runs 11 residues. The germline V gene encodes CDR1 GTSNPN and CDR2 SVGIG (reference sequence). V was pared by 2 bases and J by 7 bases, with 6 bases between. The CDR3: CAWSPLNEQFF. The CDR3 DNA reads TGTGCCTGGAGTCCTCTAAATGAGCAGTTCTTC.

This clone came up a few times. The chain has TRBV18 and TRBJ1-1, with D unclear. This CDR3 is 14 amino acids long. The V gene's germline CDR1 is KGHSH and CDR2 LQKENI. V was trimmed by 3 bases and J by 5 bases, leaving 13 bases between them. This CDR3 reads CASSPTVRGTEAFF. For the CDR3, the DNA is TGTGCCAGCTCACCCACAGTGCGGGGAACTGAAGCTTTCTTT.

The rearrangement links TRBV18 to TRBJ1-1; possibly TRBD1 for D (5 bases). With 6 bases removed from V and 2 bases from J, the gap between germline ends came to 19 bases. Germline V gene lookup returns CDR1 KGHSH and CDR2 LQKENI. This CDR3 has 16 residues. CDR3 sequence (DNA): TGTGCCAGCTCGCAATCCCCCCAGGGCAGAAACACTGAAGCTTTCTTT. Protein: CASSQSPQGRNTEAFF.

This clone was seen a handful of times. The V and J genes are TRBV5-8 and TRBJ1-5; D is undetermined. This CDR3 has 12 residues. V was shortened by 4 bases and J by 3 bases, with 5 bases between the two germline ends. Germline loops: CDR1 SGHTS, CDR2 YDEGEE. CDR3 DNA: TGTGCCAGCAGCCCCGCCAATCAGCCCCAGCATTTT. Its translation: CASSPANQPQHF.

This clone was counted a few times. The V and J genes are TRBV7-6 and TRBJ2-7; D possibly corresponds to TRBD2 (5 bases). The CDR3 is 15 amino acids. Trimming left V 1 base short and J 3 bases short, with 13 bases between. Germline V CDR1 and CDR2: SGHVS, FNYEAQ. The CDR3 nucleotides read TGTGCCAGCAGCTTAGACGCCACGACTAACTACGAGCAGTACTTC. This gives the protein CASSLDATTNYEQYF.

The gene calls are TRBV2 and TRBJ1-1; D gene uncertain. Between the trimmed V and J ends, which lost 6 bases and 1 base, there was a span of 15 bases. CDR1 is SNHLY and CDR2 is FYNNEI in the germline V gene. The CDR3 length is 15 residues. The CDR3 sequence is CASSHDPSGNTEAFF. The CDR3 bases are TGTGCCAGCAGCCATGACCCCTCGGGGAACACTGAAGCTTTCTTT. Drawing the rest from reference TRBV2 and TRBJ1-1, the complete variable domain is EPEVTQTPSHQVTQMGQEVILRCVPISNHLYFYWYRQILGQKVEFLVSFYNNEISEKSEIFDDQFSVERPDGSNFTLKIRSTKLEDSAMYFCASSHDPSGNTEAFFGQGTRLTVV.

The chain employs TRBV6-2 or TRBV6-3 and TRBJ2-5; 8 nucleotides agree with TRBD2. Germline-derived CDR1 and CDR2 are MNHEY and SVGEGT. The V gene end was trimmed by 0 bases and the J gene end by 5 bases; junction bases not matched to a gene: 8. This CDR3 is built from 16 residues. CDR3 amino acids: CASSYSVGGGRETQYF. As DNA, the CDR3 is TGTGCCAGCAGTTACTCGGTCGGGGGGGGCCGGGAGACCCAGTACTTC.

The rearrangement joins TRBV5-5 to TRBJ1-2; no clear D. Germline CDR1 SGHKS, CDR2 YYEKEE (reference sequence). The ends were cut back, 4 bases at V and 0 bases at J, with 4 bases in the middle. This CDR3 is built from 12 residues. The DNA of the CDR3 is TGTGCCAGCAGCCCACCTAACTATGGCTACACCTTC. Translation: CASSPPNYGYTF.

This chain joins TRBV14 and TRBJ2-3; D remains unclear. Per the germline V gene, CDR1 is SGHDN and CDR2 is FVKESK. The CDR3 has 13 residues. Trimming stripped 4 bases from V and 0 bases from J, with 5 bases between. CDR3 DNA sequence: TGTGCCAGCAGCCCGATTAGCACAGATACGCAGTATTTT. This translates into CASSPISTDTQYF.